This T cell receptor beta chain was retrieved from a study of blood T cell repertoires in COVID-19. After removal of 3 bases from V and 1 base from J, the junction contained 2 bases not matched to a gene. Germline V gene sequence: CDR1 LNHDA, CDR2 SQIVND (reference sequence). The CDR3 contains 15 residues. Original data processing: Reference gene primer amplification gave nucleated cell count estimates. Some clones are missing from TCRdb's copy, which holds only in-frame ones; the method was immunoSEQ multiplex PCR. Clonal size and the V and J genes are those of that table, whereas D and trimming came from the DNA. The sample gives about 190,000 clones, 84% of which show up once; approximately 5% is in the top ten.

Source material: peripheral blood. This chain joins TRBV19 and TRBJ2-3; 9 bases agree with TRBD2. The origin of this receptor is a woman aged 70 to 79 with active or convalescent COVID-19. The CDR3 loop reads CASSMIAGGTDTQYF. CDR3 DNA: TGTGCCAGTAGTATGATAGCGGGGGGCACAGATACGCAGTATTTT.